The TCR beta chain under discussion was sequenced for a study of blood T cells in healthy people across ages. With a J-beta primer mix and a sample-barcoded 5' primer, a second PCR ran 7 to 11 cycles. MiXCR, applied by TCRdb to the 5' RACE reads, yields one record per CDR3 protein. The sample yields hundreds of thousands of distinct CDR3 sequences, 56% seen once. Germline V gene data show CDR1 as SGHAT and CDR2 as FQNNGV. Trimming cost V 2 bases and J 10 bases, with 18 bases left between them. The CDR3 loop spans 15 amino acids. The clonotype originates from a man aged 35 to 55 in good health. The sequenced sample was blood. The genes are TRBV11-2 and TRBJ2-1; TRBD1 or TRBD2 may be the D gene (6 bases each). The CDR3 DNA reads as TGTGCCAGCAGCTTAAGCTCGGGGGCACTCAGGGAGCAGTTCTTC. Its translation: CASSLSSGALREQFF.